These 2 T cell receptor beta chains were all obtained from the same sample, sequenced in a study of cytomegalovirus exposure and HLA in healthy donors. The study ran its PCR with 60 Vbeta and 13 Jbeta primers. Some clones are missing from TCRdb's copy, which holds only in-frame ones; the method was immunoSEQ multiplex PCR. The profile covers 100,000 or so clones, with about 70% appearing a single time and more than 2.5% taken by the ten largest. Sequencing input: PBMCs. Receptors were obtained from a young man in good health and CMV-seronegative.

The J gene is TRBJ2-1, the V gene TRBV5-1; 8 bases line up with TRBD1. From germline, CDR1 is SGHRS and CDR2 YFSETQ. V trimming: 5 bases; J trimming: 8 bases; junction bases outside the gene matches: 12. CDR3 length equals 15 residues. The CDR3 sequence: CASSSSGQGRDEQFF. The CDR3 DNA is TGCGCCAGCAGTTCATCCGGACAGGGCCGGGATGAGCAGTTCTTC.

The gene calls are TRBV7-8 and TRBJ2-7; D is uncertain. V gave up 4 bases and J gave up 5 bases, with 6 bases separating them. Germline V gene data show CDR1 as SGHVS and CDR2 as FQNEAQ. The CDR3 has 11 amino acids. CDR3 region: CASSYSDEQYF. In nucleotides, the CDR3 is TGTGCCAGCAGCTACAGTGACGAGCAGTACTTC.